This T cell receptor (beta chain) was captured in a study of blood T cell repertoires in COVID-19. Only in-frame clones appear in the TCRdb table, and some are missing; sequencing was by immunoSEQ multiplex PCR. The sample includes some 150,000 clones, approximately 85% seen only once; the top ten take approximately 8%. The sample taken for sequencing was peripheral blood. The clonotype was recovered from a woman aged 55-75 years with COVID-19, enrolled during active disease.

The CDR3 spells CASSAPTRGQPGNTIYF. CDR3 nucleotides: TGCGCCAGCAGCGCTCCTACACGTGGACAGCCTGGAAACACCATATATTTT. The chain is built from TRBV5-1 and TRBJ1-3, with D maybe TRBD1 (6 bases). The germline gives CDR1 SGHRS, CDR2 YFSETQ. The CDR3 has 17 amino acids. V dropped 4 bases and J dropped 2 bases, with 19 bases sitting between them.